This T cell receptor beta chain is drawn from a study of blood T cell repertoires in COVID-19. After removal of 0 bases from V and 7 bases from J, the junction contained 11 bases not matched to a gene. The CDR3 consists of 18 residues. Per the germline V gene, CDR1 is SEHNR and CDR2 is FQNEAQ (reference sequence). Generated by immunoSEQ multiplex PCR, the TCRdb table keeps only in-frame clones and is missing some. In the table there are 85,000 to 120,000 clones, approximately 88% of which are singletons. V usage is TRBV7-9 and J usage is TRBJ2-2; 10 bases line up with TRBD1. This sequence originates from a human donor in a cohort sampled during active COVID-19. Sample: peripheral blood. CDR3 in amino acids: CASSLAHFGTGEVGELFF. DNA for the CDR3: TGTGCCAGCAGCTTAGCCCATTTCGGGACAGGGGAGGTCGGGGAGCTGTTTTTT. The full variable domain, with the rest looked up from reference TRBV7-9 and TRBJ2-2, is DTGVSQNPRHKITKRGQNVTFRCDPISEHNRLYWYRQTLGQGPEFLTYFQNEAQLEKSRLLSDRFSAERPKGSFSTLEIQRTEQGDSAMYLCASSLAHFGTGEVGELFFGEGSRLTVL.